The text below deals with one T cell receptor (beta chain). The antigen is undetermined. This sample was included in a study of memory B cells and T cells in multiple sclerosis. General observations from the study: Clone-set sizes differed between compartments, so shared clonotype counts needed normalization.

Germline V gene data show CDR1 as LNHDA and CDR2 as SQIVND (reference sequence). CDR3 length: 20 residues. V shed 5 bases, J shed 2 bases, and the junction held 20 bases outside the gene matches. After stimulus-free culture, autoproliferating CFSE-dim and non-proliferating CFSE-high T cells were sequenced separately. Some 50 million CFSE-labeled PBMCs were cultured six to seven days unstimulated, then replicate wells were pooled. The PBMCs received around 0.55 uM CFSE and serum-free culture with no added stimuli. Profiled with immunoSEQ multiplex PCR; TCRdb holds only in-frame clones, not every one. The table has 11,000 or so clones, about four fifths seen once.

The receptor was derived from a human donor with multiple sclerosis. The sequencing sample was made of PBMCs from blood kept in culture. The J gene is TRBJ1-5, the V gene TRBV19, with 8 bases matching TRBD1. In nucleotides, the CDR3 is TGTGCCAGTAGTGGGCCGATCTGGACAGGGATGGGAGAGGGCAATCAGCCCCAGCATTTT. Translating gives CASSGPIWTGMGEGNQPQHF. Full variable domain (outside the CDR3, taken from reference TRBV19 and TRBJ1-5): DGGITQSPKYLFRKEGQNVTLSCEQNLNHDAMYWYRQDPGQGLRLIYYSQIVNDFQKGDIAEGYSVSREKKESFPLTVTSAQKNPTAFYLCASSGPIWTGMGEGNQPQHFGDGTRLSIL.